The clone carrying this T cell receptor (beta chain) was seen just once. This sample was taken from a study of blood T cell repertoires in COVID-19. In the study overall: Some COVID-19 samples were acute and others convalescent; all came from the United States, Italy and Spain.

The CDR3 runs 14 residues. Germline V gene data show CDR1 as SGHRS and CDR2 as YFSETQ. V lost 4 bases to trimming and J lost 1 base, with 11 bases between them. Authors' analysis steps: Amplifying reference gene primers gave estimates of nucleated cell counts. Produced via immunoSEQ multiplex PCR; TCRdb's table is partial and in-frame only. That table gives V, J and clone size, and the DNA gave D and trimming. The table includes fewer than 150,000 clones, 85% to 90% detected once. The sequencing input was peripheral blood. The chain combines TRBV5-1 with TRBJ1-1, with a tentative D call TRBD1 (6 bases). This TCR was sampled from a woman of 80 years or more with acute or convalescent COVID-19. The CDR3 bases are TGCGCCAGCAGCACCCAGGGGTCGAACACTGAAGCTTTCTTT. It specifies CASSTQGSNTEAFF.